This entry is about one T cell receptor (beta chain). What it recognizes is unknown. This sample stems from a study of cytomegalovirus exposure and HLA in healthy donors. With 60 Vbeta and 13 Jbeta primers, the PCR was carried out. Profiling relied on immunoSEQ multiplex PCR, and the TCRdb table lists in-frame clones only, not all of them. The sample holds about 140,000 clones; 60% to 80% are singletons and the top ten take 3.3%. Study-level results: It was reported that the classifier diagnosed cytomegalovirus status with high specificity and sensitivity in both the original and validation cohorts.

CDR1 and CDR2 (germline): SNHLY, FYNNEI. There are 14 residues in the CDR3. After removal of 6 bases from V and 4 bases from J, the junction contained 7 bases not matched to a gene. This TCR derives from a man aged 35-49 years in good health and CMV-seronegative. Specimen: PBMCs. The genes are TRBV2 and TRBJ2-7; TRBD1 aligns across 9 bases. CDR3 in DNA: TGTGCCAGCAGGGCTACAGGGGGCGGTTACGAGCAGTACTTC. As protein: CASRATGGGYEQYF.